The source of this T cell receptor beta chain is a study of T cells after posttransplantation cyclophosphamide. Whole-study findings and limits: Blood and skin or GI T cell repertoires showed limited TRB overlap. Recipient CMV seropositivity and CMV reactivation strongly tracked TRB clonality.

Profiled with immunoSEQ multiplex PCR; TCRdb holds only in-frame clones, not every one. The sample has some 11,000 clones, approximately 86% seen once. Points on this clone: Its antigen remains unknown.

Germline CDR1 reads KGHSH; CDR2 reads LQKENI. Germline trimming cut 3 bases from V and 4 bases from J; bases unmatched to any gene: 6. CDR3 length: 16 amino acids. Busulfan-fludarabine conditioning, marrow transplant, and cyclophosphamide on days +3 and +4 were administered. This sequence originates from a male patient aged 25 to 39 who received an allogeneic stem cell transplant from a related donor, was CMV-positive, and had acute GVHD only. Some T cells may be transferred from the graft donor. Specimen: CD4+ T cells sorted from PBMCs, collected after allogeneic stem cell transplant with posttransplant cyclophosphamide. The chain has TRBV18 and TRBJ2-1; 10 bases align to TRBD2. CDR3 in DNA: TGTGCCAGCTCACCCCTCGTAGCGGGGGGTTACAATGAGCAGTTCTTC. Translation gives CASSPLVAGGYNEQFF.